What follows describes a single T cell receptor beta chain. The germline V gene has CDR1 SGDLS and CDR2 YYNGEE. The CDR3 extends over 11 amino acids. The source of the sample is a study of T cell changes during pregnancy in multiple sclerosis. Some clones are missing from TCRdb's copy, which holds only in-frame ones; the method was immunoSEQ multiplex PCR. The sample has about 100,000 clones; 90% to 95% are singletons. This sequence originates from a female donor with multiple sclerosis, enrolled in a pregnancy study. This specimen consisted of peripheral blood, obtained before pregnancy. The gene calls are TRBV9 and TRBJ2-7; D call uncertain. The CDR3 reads CVPVFSYEQYF. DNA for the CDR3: TGTGTACCAGTCTTCTCCTACGAGCAGTACTTC. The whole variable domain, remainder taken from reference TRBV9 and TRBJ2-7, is DSGVTQTPKHLITATGQRVTLRCSPRSGDLSVYWYQQSLDQGLQFLIQYYNGEERAKGNILERFSAQQFPDLHSELNLSSLELGDSALYFCVPVFSYEQYFGPGTRLTVT.